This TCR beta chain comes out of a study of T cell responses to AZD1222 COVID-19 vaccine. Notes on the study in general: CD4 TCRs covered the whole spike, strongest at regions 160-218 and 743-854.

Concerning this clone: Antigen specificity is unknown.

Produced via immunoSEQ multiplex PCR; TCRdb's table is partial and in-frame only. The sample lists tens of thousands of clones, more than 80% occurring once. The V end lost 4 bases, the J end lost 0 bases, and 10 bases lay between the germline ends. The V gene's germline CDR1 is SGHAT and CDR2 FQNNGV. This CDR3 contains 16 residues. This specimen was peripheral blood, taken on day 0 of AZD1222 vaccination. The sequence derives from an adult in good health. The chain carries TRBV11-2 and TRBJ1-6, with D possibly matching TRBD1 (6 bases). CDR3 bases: TGTGCCAGCAGCTCCACAGGGAGCTCCTATAATTCACCCCTCCACTTT. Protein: CASSSTGSSYNSPLHF.